The present T cell receptor (beta chain) was sequenced within a study of T cell changes during pregnancy in multiple sclerosis. Repertoires were generated with immunoSEQ multiplex PCR, while TCRdb's copy carries only in-frame clones and drops some. This sample yields some 30,000 clones, of which nearly 90% are seen a single time; roughly 6.9% belongs to the top ten. This CDR3 is 15 amino acids long. The germline V gene encodes CDR1 SGHDT and CDR2 YYEEEE. Trimming removed 4 bases from V and 8 bases from J; junction bases left unmatched: 9. The chain has TRBV5-6 and TRBJ1-3; 10 bases fit TRBD1. This sequence was found in a female donor with multiple sclerosis, enrolled in a pregnancy study. The specimen comprised CD8+ T cells from peripheral blood mononuclear cells, sampled in the second trimester of pregnancy. The CDR3 loop reads CASSTSGTGVHTIYF. CDR3 nucleotide sequence: TGTGCCAGCAGCACATCCGGGACAGGGGTACACACCATATATTTT.